These 14 T cell receptor beta chains were all obtained from the same sample, sequenced in a study of T-cell memory formation after mild COVID-19. TCRdb re-called the 5' RACE reads with MiXCR, one entry per CDR3 protein. This table has about 110,000 distinct CDR3 sequences, 18% appearing once. The specimen sequenced was PBMCs or a T cell subset sorted from them (not recorded which). The receptor source for this set is a man between 18 and 35 years old who had mild COVID-19 (a few samples of this study predate the infection). Cell type and time point are not known.

This clonotype was seen a handful of times. This chain joins TRBV6-6 and TRBJ2-4; 7 bases agree with TRBD2. Germline CDR1 MNHNY, CDR2 SVGAGI (reference sequence). The CDR3 consists of 13 residues. Trimming removed 3 bases from V and 15 bases from J; junction bases left unmatched: 11. The chain's CDR3 is CASSYGLAAFGYF. In DNA, the CDR3 is TGTGCCAGCAGTTATGGGCTAGCGGCCTTTGGGTACTTC.

This clonotype has only a few counts. The rearrangement joins TRBV9 to TRBJ2-2, with 8 bases that match TRBD1. V lost 4 bases, J lost 2 bases, and 7 bases stayed unmatched. CDR1 SGDLS and CDR2 YYNGEE come from the germline V gene. The CDR3 runs 16 residues. CDR3 residues: CASSTRDRPNTGELFF. As DNA, the CDR3 is TGTGCCAGCAGCACCCGGGACAGGCCCAACACCGGGGAGCTGTTTTTT.

This clonotype was seen only a few times. The chain joins TRBV6-6 to TRBJ2-3; maybe TRBD1 (6 bases). This CDR3 is built from 15 residues. V was cut by 2 bases and J by 3 bases, with 12 bases left in between. The germline V gene has CDR1 MNHNY and CDR2 SVGAGI (reference sequence). DNA of the CDR3: TGTGCCAGCAGTTACGGGCAGGGGAGTACAGATACGCAGTATTTT. Translating gives CASSYGQGSTDTQYF.

The CDR3 region is CASSGAGTGTYGYTF. DNA for the CDR3: TGTGCCAGCAGTGGTGCCGGGACAGGGACCTATGGCTACACCTTC. V and J are TRBV6-5 and TRBJ1-2, with 9 bases lining up with TRBD1. V was clipped by 5 bases and J by 4 bases; unmatched bases: 8. Germline-derived CDR1 and CDR2 are MNHEY and SVGAGI. The CDR3 length is 15 residues.

This clonotype was observed a few times. The chain is built from TRBV5-1 and TRBJ2-4, with TRBD1 as a possible D gene (5 bases). The CDR3 is 13 amino acids. The germline gives CDR1 SGHRS, CDR2 YFSETQ. V was shortened by 0 bases and J by 7 bases, with 8 bases between the two germline ends. CDR3 sequence (DNA): TGCGCCAGCAGCTTGGGACAGAAGAACATTCAGTACTTC. This codes for CASSLGQKNIQYF.

This clonotype came up a few times. The rearrangement uses TRBV4-1 and TRBJ1-2; the D gene is possibly TRBD1 (5 bases). CDR1 MGHRA and CDR2 YSYEKL come from the germline V gene. This CDR3 comprises 15 residues. V was clipped by 1 base and J by 2 bases, with 11 bases between them. DNA for the CDR3: TGCGCCAGCAGCCAAGTGGGGACGGGGAACTATGGCTACACCTTC. The encoded protein is CASSQVGTGNYGYTF.

This chain links TRBV6-5 with TRBJ2-7; TRBD1 matches 8 bases. Trimming removed 2 bases from V and 3 bases from J; junction bases left unmatched: 12. Germline-derived CDR1 and CDR2 are MNHEY and SVGAGI. This CDR3 has 17 amino acids. Written as DNA, the CDR3 is TGTGCCAGCAGTTACCCGGTACGGGGGACAGGCCTCTACGAGCAGTACGTC. Encoded protein: CASSYPVRGTGLYEQYV.

V usage is TRBV11-2 and J usage is TRBJ2-1; 8 bases are shared with TRBD2. Per germline, CDR1 SGHAT and CDR2 FQNNGV. The CDR3 runs 15 residues. The J segment lost 5 bases and the V segment lost 5 bases, leaving 8 bases of the junction unmatched. The CDR3 region has the DNA TGTGCCAGCAGCGCCACGGGGGGGTTGAACAATGAGCAGTTCTTC. This codes for CASSATGGLNNEQFF.

This clonotype was recorded many times. The chain has TRBV7-9 and TRBJ2-3; possible D gene TRBD2, 5 bases. The CDR3 contains 20 residues. Germline lookup yields CDR1 SEHNR and CDR2 FQNEAQ (reference sequence). Deletions cut 2 bases from V and 2 bases from J, with 26 bases between. In DNA form, the CDR3 reads TGTGCCAGCAGCTTAACATTTCGTGCCGGGTCCCGGAGGATCACAGATACGCAGTATTTT. This gives the protein CASSLTFRAGSRRITDTQYF.

This clonotype has a handful of counts. The chain is built from TRBV30 and TRBJ2-3, with D perhaps being TRBD1 or TRBD2 (6 bases each). Germline CDR1 GTSNPN, CDR2 SVGIG (reference sequence). CDR3 length: 13 amino acids. V was cut by 8 bases and J by 3 bases, with 15 bases left in between. CDR3 in amino acids: CAGLRGATDTQYF. DNA of the CDR3: TGTGCCGGCCTGAGGGGGGCGACAGATACGCAGTATTTT.

V usage is TRBV6-6 and J usage is TRBJ2-4, with 11 nucleotides matching TRBD2. The germline gives CDR1 MNHNY, CDR2 SVGAGI (reference sequence). V was pared by 8 bases and J by 6 bases, with 6 bases of the junction left unmatched. The CDR3 extends over 14 amino acids. CDR3 residues: CASELAGEGNIQYF. The CDR3 bases are TGTGCCAGCGAACTAGCGGGGGAGGGAAACATTCAGTACTTC.

This clonotype has a single count. CDR3 in DNA: TGTGCCAGCAGCCCGACGGAGGCTCGGAACTATGGCTACACCTTC. Translating gives CASSPTEARNYGYTF. The V and J genes are TRBV3-1 and TRBJ1-2, with D uncertain. Germline V CDR1 and CDR2: LGHDT, YNNKEL (reference sequence). Trimming left V 4 bases short and J 2 bases short, with 14 bases between. This CDR3 region has 15 residues.

The CDR3 nucleotides are TGTGCCAGCAGCCAAGAAATTGGCTGGCGGGGGGCCCGGCTGTACTTC. It encodes CASSQEIGWRGARLYF. The rearrangement joins TRBV3-1 to TRBJ2-5; 8 positions match TRBD2. Germline CDR1 LGHDT, CDR2 YNNKEL (reference sequence). V shed 0 bases, J shed 13 bases, and the junction held 16 bases outside the gene matches. The CDR3 runs to 16 residues.

This rearrangement joins TRBV30 to TRBJ2-5, with 10 bases fitting TRBD2. The CDR3 consists of 14 residues. Trimming at V came to 4 bases and at J to 5 bases, leaving 7 bases not matched to a gene. Germline V gene lookup returns CDR1 GTSNPN and CDR2 SVGIG (reference sequence). The CDR3 region has the DNA TGTGCCTGGACTCAGCGGGGGGGCTATGAGACCCAGTACTTC. Encoded protein: CAWTQRGGYETQYF.